This TCR beta chain was identified during a study of T cell changes during pregnancy in multiple sclerosis. This clone was found once. Profiled with immunoSEQ multiplex PCR; TCRdb holds only in-frame clones, not every one. The table lists over 60,000 clones, around 92% of them singletons. After removal of 7 bases from V and 14 bases from J, the junction contained 5 bases not matched to a gene. The CDR3 has 11 amino acids. Germline assignment: CDR1 MDHEN and CDR2 SYDVKM. The chain links TRBV28 to TRBJ2-1; 10 bases are shared with TRBD1. The material sequenced was peripheral blood, taken in the third trimester of pregnancy. This sequence was found in a female donor in good health, enrolled as a control in a pregnancy study. CDR3: CASTLGTGEFF. For the CDR3, the DNA is TGTGCCAGCACCTTAGGGACAGGGGAGTTCTTC.